These T cell receptor beta chains were read from a single sample in a study of cytomegalovirus exposure and HLA in healthy donors. Sequenced by immunoSEQ multiplex PCR; TCRdb stores in-frame clones only, minus some. Of some 80,000 clones listed, around 81% are singletons. Sequencing was carried out using PBMCs. The receptors stem from a man aged 35 to 55 in good health and CMV-seronegative. The CDR3 runs from the conserved cysteine through the conserved F or W. Each record gives: clone size, V gene, D gene, J gene, CDR3 DNA, CDR3 protein. The D gene is left open where the match is weak. Clone size, where shown, is once, few, many, or a class for clones that have expanded.

.,TRBV7-9,.,TRBJ2-2,TGTGCCAGCAGCTTCGGGATCACCGGGGAGCTGTTTTTT,CASSFGITGELFF
.,TRBV5-1,.,TRBJ2-7,TGCGCCAGCAGCTTGAGTGGCGGTCCTAGCTCCTACGAGCAGTACTTC,CASSLSGGPSSYEQYF
.,TRBV6-1,TRBD2,TRBJ2-3,TGTGCCAGCTCCGGTACTAGCGGGAGACCAGATACGCAGTATTTT,CASSGTSGRPDTQYF
once,TRBV28,TRBD1,TRBJ1-5,TGTGCCAGCAGTCCTCGGACAGGTTCTTTCCGAGGGCAGCCCCAGCATTTT,CASSPRTGSFRGQPQHF
.,TRBV29-1,TRBD2,TRBJ2-5,TGCAGCGTTGAAGAGCCTAGCGGGGGTCGAACCCAGTACTTC,CSVEEPSGGRTQYF
.,TRBV6-5,.,TRBJ2-3,TGTGCCAGCAGTCAGGGAGGAGGCACAGATACGCAGTATTTT,CASSQGGGTDTQYF
few,TRBV15,TRBD1,TRBJ1-1,TGTGCCACCAGCAGAGATCCTACAGGGGCTCTCACTGAAGCTTTCTTT,CATSRDPTGALTEAFF
.,TRBV5-1,TRBD2,TRBJ2-5,TGCGCCAGCAGCTTGGGGTCGAGCGGGAGGGAAGAGACCCAGTACTTC,CASSLGSSGREETQYF
.,TRBV6-6,.,TRBJ2-6,TGTGCCAGCAGTACCCGACGGAGCTCTGGGGCCAACGGCCTGACTTTC,CASSTRRSSGANGLTF
few,TRBV6-6,.,TRBJ1-1,TGTGCCAGCACCTACGGGGGGGCCACTGAAGCTTTCTTT,CASTYGGATEAFF
.,TRBV6-5,.,TRBJ2-7,TGTGCCAGCAAGGGGACTCCTGCTAACTACGAGCAGTACTTC,CASKGTPANYEQYF
.,TRBV2,TRBD1,TRBJ2-2,TGTGCCAGCACAGGGGGTGGCACCGGGGAGCTGTTTTTT,CASTGGGTGELFF
.,TRBV11-1,.,TRBJ2-5,TGTGCCAGCAGTTTATACAGCCAAGAGACCCAGTACTTC,CASSLYSQETQYF
once,TRBV7-9,.,TRBJ2-2,TGTGCCAGCATCTCCGGGATATCACCAACCCAGCTGTTTTTT,CASISGISPTQLFF
.,TRBV10-3,TRBD1,TRBJ2-7,TGTGCTGTGGCGAGACAGGGTGCTACCTACGAGCAGTACTTC,CAVARQGATYEQYF
.,TRBV28,TRBD2,TRBJ2-2,TGTGCCAGCAGTTCGGGACTAGCGGGATCCGGGGAGCTGTTTTTT,CASSSGLAGSGELFF
.,TRBV28,.,TRBJ1-3,TGTGCCAGCAGTAGTTCGGGTTCCGGAAACACCATATATTTT,CASSSSGSGNTIYF
.,TRBV7-9,.,TRBJ2-7,TGTGCCAGCAGCTCCCGGGTCGGCGAGCAGTACTTC,CASSSRVGEQYF
.,TRBV2,.,TRBJ1-6,TGTGCCAGCAGTATGGGGGCGAATAATTCACCCCTCCACTTT,CASSMGANNSPLHF
few,TRBV6-6,.,TRBJ1-1,TGTGCCAGCAGTGGGGCACTCGAAGCTTTCTTT,CASSGALEAFF
.,TRBV7-9,TRBD1,TRBJ2-4,TGTGCCAGCAGCCTGGGACAGGGGTGGAACATTCAGTACTTC,CASSLGQGWNIQYF
.,TRBV6-1,TRBD2,TRBJ2-3,TGTGCCAGCAGTGAAAGAACTAGCGGGAGTGGAGATACGCAGTATTTT,CASSERTSGSGDTQYF
.,TRBV19,.,TRBJ2-7,TGTGCCACATCTGGACTATCCCCTCTCTACGAGCAGTACTTC,CATSGLSPLYEQYF
few,TRBV28,.,TRBJ2-7,TGTGCCAGCAGTCGTTACTCCTACGAGCAGTACTTC,CASSRYSYEQYF
.,TRBV6-6,TRBD1,TRBJ1-3,TGTGCCAGCAGTAGGACAGGGAATGGAAACACCATATATTTT,CASSRTGNGNTIYF
.,TRBV6-6,TRBD1,TRBJ1-4,TGTGCCAGCAGTTACTCACGGGCCGGGACAGGGCTCAAACTGTTTTTT,CASSYSRAGTGLKLFF
.,TRBV6-4,TRBD1,TRBJ1-1,TGTGCCAGCAGAGACAGGGGAAACACTGAAGCTTTCTTT,CASRDRGNTEAFF
.,TRBV19,.,TRBJ1-4,TGTGCCAGTAGTATAGTCAGTTCTAATGAAAAACTGTTTTTT,CASSIVSSNEKLFF
few,TRBV6-5,.,TRBJ2-7,TGTGCCAGCAGTTACTCTCTTTTCTACGAGCAGTACTTC,CASSYSLFYEQYF
.,TRBV27,TRBD1,TRBJ1-6,TGTGCCAGCAGTTTCCGTCAGGGGGCTGGCTCACCCCTCCACTTT,CASSFRQGAGSPLHF
.,TRBV10-3,TRBD1,TRBJ1-1,TGTGCCATCAGTGAGTTAGGACAGGGTAGGGGCACTGAAGCTTTCTTT,CAISELGQGRGTEAFF
.,TRBV19,.,TRBJ1-4,TGTGCCAGTAGTATAAACAGGATCGAAAAACTGTTTTTT,CASSINRIEKLFF
.,TRBV11-3,.,TRBJ1-4,TGTGCCAGCAGCTTACCAGGGTTTGCGAATGAAAAACTGTTTTTT,CASSLPGFANEKLFF
.,TRBV19,TRBD1,TRBJ1-2,TGTGCCAGTAGTCCCGGACAGGGTGACTATGGCTACACCTTC,CASSPGQGDYGYTF
.,TRBV4-2,TRBD1,TRBJ1-2,TGTGCCAGCAGCCAAGAGGGACAGCTTTATGGCTACACCTTC,CASSQEGQLYGYTF
.,TRBV5-1,.,TRBJ2-7,TGCGCCAGCAGCGGACCGGCGGGACGGAGGCACTACGAGCAGTACTTC,CASSGPAGRRHYEQYF
.,TRBV28,.,TRBJ1-5,TGTGCCAGCAGTCAGTCTGTGTGGCAATCAGGATCCAATCAGCCCCAGCATTTT,CASSQSVWQSGSNQPQHF
few,TRBV29-1,TRBD2,TRBJ2-7,TGCAGCGTTGGGGATCCCGGGGGGGAGCAGTACTTC,CSVGDPGGEQYF
.,TRBV5-1,TRBD1,TRBJ2-2,TGCGCCAGCAGACGGGACAGCACCGGGGAGCTGTTTTTT,CASRRDSTGELFF
few,TRBV7-3,TRBD2,TRBJ2-7,TGTGCCAGCAGCCCAGGGACTAGCGGGAGTTATTCATCCGAGCAGTACTTC,CASSPGTSGSYSSEQYF
.,TRBV18,.,TRBJ1-1,TGTGCCAGCTCACTCCGACATGAAGCTTTCTTT,CASSLRHEAFF
.,TRBV7-9,TRBD2,TRBJ2-7,TGTGCCAGCAGCCCCAATACGGGAGGGGCCACCTCCTACGAGCAGTACTTC,CASSPNTGGATSYEQYF
once,TRBV4-2,.,TRBJ1-5,TGTGCCAGCAGCCAAGAACCAGATCAGCCCCAGCATTTT,CASSQEPDQPQHF
.,TRBV6-6,TRBD1,TRBJ2-1,TGTGCCAGCAACCGGGGACAGGGGGTAGGGGGTGAGCAGTTCTTC,CASNRGQGVGGEQFF
.,TRBV15,TRBD2,TRBJ2-1,TGTGCCACCAGCGAAAGCGGGAGGCGCTACAATGAGCAGTTCTTC,CATSESGRRYNEQFF
.,TRBV7-9,.,TRBJ2-5,TGTGCCAGCAGCCCGGGTCGGGAGACCCAGTACTTC,CASSPGRETQYF
once,TRBV19,.,TRBJ2-7,TGTGCCAGTAGTACTACCACTGAATACGAGCAGTACTTC,CASSTTTEYEQYF
.,TRBV6-5,.,TRBJ1-3,TGTGCCAGCAGAACAAGGAGCTCTGGAAACACCATATATTTT,CASRTRSSGNTIYF
.,TRBV2,.,TRBJ2-1,TGTGTCAGCAGCCCGAGGACTGGCTCCAATGAGCAGTTCTTC,CVSSPRTGSNEQFF
few,TRBV10-3,TRBD2,TRBJ2-3,TGTGCCATCAGTGAGTCAGGAGAACTAGCGCGCACAGATACGCAGTATTTT,CAISESGELARTDTQYF